This TCR beta chain was sequenced during a study of neurological immune-mediated disorders. By 5'RACE with 10-nucleotide random UMIs, the cDNA was made. The output of every sequencing run, over 160 million TCR-beta sequences, came from 15-18 subjects. TCRdb itself ran the 5' RACE reads through MiXCR, one entry per CDR3 protein. The table lists 70,000 to 95,000 distinct CDR3 sequences, roughly 13% of them singletons, with roughly 5% in the top ten. Study-wide points: Multiple sclerosis patients had less TCR clonal expansion than even healthy controls, unlike HTLV-1-associated myelopathy.

Time point defined: longitudinal time-point 2. Unsorted libraries were prepared from 2 million PBMCs that had been stored at -80 C. Germline CDR1 reads SGHRS; CDR2 reads YFSETQ. CDR3 size: 15 residues. Trimming removed 4 bases at V and 3 bases at J, with 17 bases between. This clonotype appeared a single time. The antigen is unknown. The clonotype originates from a female donor with HTLV-1-associated myelopathy (HAM/TSP). Specimen: PBMCs. V gene TRBV5-1 combines with J gene TRBJ2-7; the D gene is possibly TRBD1 (6 bases). Written as DNA, the CDR3 is TGCGCCAGCAGCCTGACGACAGGAGGAATCTACGAGCAGTACTTC. Residues: CASSLTTGGIYEQYF.